This T cell receptor (beta chain) was profiled in a study of response to subunit inactivated influenza vaccine. As concerns this clonotype: The antigen is not known.

The CDR3 runs to 13 residues. The V gene's germline CDR1 is LGHDT and CDR2 YNNKEL (reference sequence). J gave up 12 bases and V 0 bases, and 4 bases lay outside the gene matches. General study results and limits: Authors suggested few new T cells are recruited by each seasonal influenza vaccination.

TCRdb re-derived calls from the RT-PCR reads in MiXCR, one entry per CDR3 protein. The sample holds hundreds of thousands of distinct CDR3 sequences, roughly 14% seen once. Here the sequenced sample was PBMCs from blood, taken 12 days after vaccination. The genes are TRBV3-1 and TRBJ2-1; 8 nucleotides match TRBD2. The sequence was collected from a man aged 50-59 years who received an inactivated influenza vaccine. The DNA for the CDR3 is TGTGCCAGCAGCCAAGACCTTCGGGGGGGGCAGTTCTTC. Translating gives CASSQDLRGGQFF.